The 24 T cell receptor beta chains given below trace back to one sample, sequenced in a study of cytomegalovirus exposure and HLA in healthy donors. The PCR contained 60 Vbeta and 13 Jbeta primers. The protocol was immunoSEQ multiplex PCR, while the TCRdb copy is restricted to in-frame clones and leaves out a portion. The sample lists 95,000 to 150,000 clones, about four fifths occurring once. The sequenced material came from PBMCs. The receptor source for this set is a female donor in good health and CMV-seropositive.

The rearrangement links TRBV4-3 to TRBJ2-3, with 7 nucleotides matching TRBD1. With V trimmed by 1 base and J by 4 bases, 8 bases remained unmatched. This CDR3 comprises 16 residues. Germline CDR1 reads LGHNA; CDR2 reads YSLEER. CDR3 coding DNA: TGCGCCAGCAGCCAAGGGAGGAGACAGGGAGCAGATACGCAGTATTTT. Amino acid sequence: CASSQGRRQGADTQYF.

The chain recombines TRBV29-1 with TRBJ1-2, with D unclear. This CDR3 has 12 amino acids. From germline, CDR1 is SQVTM and CDR2 ANQGSEA. V was pared by 5 bases and J by 2 bases, with 9 bases between. CDR3 region: CSVSRGNYGYTF. The CDR3 nucleotides read TGCAGCGTTTCCCGCGGGAACTATGGCTACACCTTC.

The CDR3 DNA is TGTGCCGGTGGGACGGGGGGGAGTGGAGAGACCCAGTACTTC. It translates to CAGGTGGSGETQYF. The chain combines TRBV6-1 with TRBJ2-5, with 8 nucleotides matching TRBD2. Germline V gene sequence: CDR1 MNHNS, CDR2 SASEGT. The CDR3 covers 14 residues. V lost 11 bases to trimming and J lost 4 bases; unmatched junction nucleotides: 12.

The chain links TRBV10-3 to TRBJ1-3; possible D gene TRBD1, 6 bases. This CDR3 spans 15 amino acids. The germline V gene has CDR1 ENHRY and CDR2 SYGVKD. Between the trimmed V and J ends, which lost 6 bases and 0 bases, there was a span of 12 bases. The CDR3 spells CAISGQIHSGNTIYF. For the CDR3, the DNA is TGTGCCATCAGCGGACAGATCCACTCTGGAAACACCATATATTTT.

The V call is TRBV2, the J call TRBJ1-2; no reliable D call. V gave up 4 bases and J gave up 6 bases, with 9 bases separating them. The CDR3 covers 12 residues. Looked up from germline, CDR1 is SNHLY and CDR2 is FYNNEI. CDR3: CASSAGTDGYTF. CDR3 nucleotides: TGTGCCAGCAGTGCGGGAACGGATGGCTACACCTTC.

This clone was counted only a few times. V usage is TRBV4-3 and J usage is TRBJ1-2; 9 bases align to TRBD1. Looked up from germline, CDR1 is LGHNA and CDR2 is YSLEER. CDR3 length equals 14 residues. V shed 3 bases and J 6 bases; nucleotides not matched to a gene: 5. The CDR3 DNA reads TGCGCCAGCAGCCATTCGACAGGGGGACATGGCTACACCTTC. Protein: CASSHSTGGHGYTF.

V and J are TRBV30 and TRBJ2-5; D is possibly TRBD2 (5 bases). Germline V gene sequence: CDR1 GTSNPN, CDR2 SVGIG (reference sequence). The CDR3 spans 12 residues. V dropped 3 bases and J dropped 4 bases, with 9 bases sitting between them. CDR3 in DNA: TGTGCCTGGAGCCCGGGGATAGAGACCCAGTACTTC. Translation gives CAWSPGIETQYF.

V gene TRBV6-1 combines with J gene TRBJ1-5, with D possibly being TRBD1 (5 bases). Germline assignment: CDR1 MNHNS and CDR2 SASEGT. This CDR3 region has 15 residues. V shed 2 bases and J shed 0 bases, with 8 bases lying between them. The CDR3 region is CASSESGNSNQPQHF. CDR3 nucleotide sequence: TGTGCCAGCAGTGAATCAGGGAATAGCAATCAGCCCCAGCATTTT.

This rearrangement joins TRBV5-1 to TRBJ1-1, with D possibly being TRBD1 (6 bases). The CDR3 is 14 residues long. V was shortened by 2 bases and J by 5 bases, with 13 bases between the two germline ends. Germline assignment: CDR1 SGHRS and CDR2 YFSETQ. The CDR3 loop is CASSLVGGDTEAFF. The CDR3 DNA reads TGCGCCAGCAGCTTAGTAGGGGGGGATACTGAAGCTTTCTTT.

The chain couples TRBV29-1 to TRBJ1-1; 10 bases agree with TRBD1. The CDR3 is 14 amino acids. The germline V gene encodes CDR1 SQVTM and CDR2 ANQGSEA. V lost 1 base and J lost 1; bases outside the gene matches: 0. CDR3 sequence: CSVEGTGGNTEAFF. The CDR3 region has the DNA TGCAGCGTTGAAGGGACAGGGGGGAACACTGAAGCTTTCTTT.

The rearrangement joins TRBV4-2 to TRBJ2-7; a weak D match, TRBD1 (5 bases). This CDR3 spans 16 amino acids. Trimming removed 0 bases from V and 0 bases from J, with 12 bases in between. Germline CDR1 reads LGHNA; CDR2 reads YNFKEQ. CDR3 nucleotides: TGTGCCAGCAGCCAAGATGGACAAGAGAGCTCCTACGAGCAGTACTTC. Its protein product is CASSQDGQESSYEQYF.

The chain is built from TRBV5-1 and TRBJ2-1; 15 bases are a match to TRBD2. Germline-derived CDR1 and CDR2 are SGHRS and YFSETQ. There are 16 residues in the CDR3. Trimming at V came to 7 bases and at J to 4 bases, leaving 6 bases not matched to a gene. In nucleotides, the CDR3 is TGCGCCAGCTTTTCGGGGACTAGCGGGGGGTACAATGAGCAGTTCTTC. It specifies CASFSGTSGGYNEQFF.

V is TRBV5-1 and J is TRBJ2-1; 9 bases map to TRBD1. V lost 5 bases, J lost 0 bases, and 3 bases stayed unmatched. Germline assignment: CDR1 SGHRS and CDR2 YFSETQ. This CDR3 contains 15 residues. CDR3: CASRGQGGSYNEQFF. DNA for the CDR3: TGCGCCAGCAGGGGACAGGGTGGCTCCTACAATGAGCAGTTCTTC. Complete variable domain (other parts from reference TRBV5-1 and TRBJ2-1): KAGVTQTPRYLIKTRGQQVTLSCSPISGHRSVSWYQQTPGQGLQFLFEYFSETQRNKGNFPGRFSGRQFSNSRSEMNVSTLELGDSALYLCASRGQGGSYNEQFFGPGTRLTVL.

The genes are TRBV5-4 and TRBJ1-4, with 9 bases that match TRBD1. The CDR3 runs 14 residues. The V segment lost 4 bases and the J segment 6 bases; nucleotides outside the gene matches: 4. Germline V CDR1 and CDR2: SGHNT, YYREEE (reference sequence). In nucleotides, the CDR3 is TGTGCCAGCAGCGGGACAGGGACTGATGAAAAACTGTTTTTT. The encoded protein is CASSGTGTDEKLFF.

The genes are TRBV10-2 and TRBJ2-3, with 11 bases lining up with TRBD1. J gave up 1 base and V 4 bases, and 4 bases lay outside the gene matches. The V gene's germline CDR1 is WSHSY and CDR2 SAAADI. This CDR3 has 16 amino acids. CDR3 amino acids: CASSGGQGAGTDTQYF. The CDR3, as DNA: TGCGCCAGCAGTGGCGGACAGGGGGCTGGCACAGATACGCAGTATTTT.

The chain recombines TRBV28 with TRBJ1-1; D might be TRBD1 (5 bases). V gave up 6 bases and J gave up 0 bases, with 11 bases separating them. Germline V gives CDR1 MDHEN, CDR2 SYDVKM. CDR3 size: 14 residues. CDR3 coding DNA: TGTGCCAGCAGAATTGGGGGGATGAACACTGAAGCTTTCTTT. Translated, it gives CASRIGGMNTEAFF.

This chain uses TRBV5-6 with TRBJ2-1, with D uncertain. The CDR3 covers 13 residues. Looked up from germline, CDR1 is SGHDT and CDR2 is YYEEEE. Trimming removed 0 bases from V and 7 bases from J, with 8 bases in between. Written as DNA, the CDR3 is TGTGCCAGCAGCTTGGATTTCGGTAATGAGCAGTTCTTC. Translating it yields CASSLDFGNEQFF.

The chain uses TRBV7-9 and TRBJ1-1; maybe TRBD1 (6 bases). From germline, CDR1 is SEHNR and CDR2 FQNEAQ (reference sequence). The V gene lost 5 bases and the J gene lost 7 bases, with 17 bases spanning the gap. This CDR3 has 14 amino acids. Written as DNA, the CDR3 is TGTGCCAGCAGCGCACAGGGTGCTCAGGGTGAAGCTTTCTTT. This sequence encodes CASSAQGAQGEAFF. The variable domain in full, with the rest retrieved from reference TRBV7-9 and TRBJ1-1, is DTGVSQNPRHKITKRGQNVTFRCDPISEHNRLYWYRQTLGQGPEFLTYFQNEAQLEKSRLLSDRFSAERPKGSFSTLEIQRTEQGDSAMYLCASSAQGAQGEAFFGQGTRLTVV.

This chain links TRBV4-2 with TRBJ2-2; D possibly corresponds to TRBD2 (6 bases). CDR3 length: 17 residues. CDR1 LGHNA and CDR2 YNFKEQ come from the germline V gene. Trimming removed 3 bases from V and 0 bases from J, with 14 bases in between. The DNA of the CDR3 is TGTGCCAGCAGCCACACACCGGGGGAAGCGAACACCGGGGAGCTGTTTTTT. It translates to CASSHTPGEANTGELFF.

This clone appeared once. V gene TRBV9 combines with J gene TRBJ2-3, with 8 bases aligning to TRBD2. The CDR3 length is 16 residues. CDR1 is SGDLS, CDR2 YYNGEE, per germline. Trimming removed 4 bases from V and 2 bases from J; junction bases left unmatched: 9. CDR3 sequence (DNA): TGTGCCAGCAGCCCTGTAGCGGGGCCATACACAGATACGCAGTATTTT. As protein: CASSPVAGPYTDTQYF.

This clone was seen a handful of times. J is TRBJ1-5 and V is TRBV2, with D unclear. V was cut by 11 bases and J by 5 bases, with 16 bases left in between. This CDR3 spans 13 amino acids. In germline, CDR1 is SNHLY, CDR2 FYNNEI. For the CDR3, the DNA is TGTGCCGGTACAGCCTTGGCTGATCAGCCCCAGCATTTT. Encoded protein: CAGTALADQPQHF.

V and J are TRBV7-2 and TRBJ1-5, with 9 positions matching TRBD1. CDR1 SGHTA and CDR2 FQGNSA come from the germline V gene. The CDR3 has 15 amino acids. V gave up 0 bases and J gave up 9 bases; unmatched junction bases: 6. The CDR3 region is CASSLAPGQGGPQHF. The CDR3 bases are TGTGCCAGCAGCTTAGCCCCGGGACAGGGAGGGCCCCAGCATTTT.

The chain joins TRBV29-1 to TRBJ2-7, with 11 bases matching TRBD1. This CDR3 has 14 amino acids. V was clipped by 2 bases and J by 3 bases; unmatched bases: 3. Per the germline V gene, CDR1 is SQVTM and CDR2 is ANQGSEA. The CDR3 sequence: CSVELGQGDYEQYF. DNA for the CDR3: TGCAGCGTTGAATTGGGACAGGGGGACTACGAGCAGTACTTC.

The chain uses TRBV30 and TRBJ1-5; weak D call: TRBD1 (5 bases). The CDR3 runs to 14 residues. Germline V CDR1 and CDR2: GTSNPN, SVGIG (reference sequence). V shed 0 bases and J shed 7 bases, with 13 bases lying between them. Here the CDR3 DNA reads TGTGCCTGGAGTGTACAGACAGTAGGCCAGCCCCAGCATTTT. Residues: CAWSVQTVGQPQHF.